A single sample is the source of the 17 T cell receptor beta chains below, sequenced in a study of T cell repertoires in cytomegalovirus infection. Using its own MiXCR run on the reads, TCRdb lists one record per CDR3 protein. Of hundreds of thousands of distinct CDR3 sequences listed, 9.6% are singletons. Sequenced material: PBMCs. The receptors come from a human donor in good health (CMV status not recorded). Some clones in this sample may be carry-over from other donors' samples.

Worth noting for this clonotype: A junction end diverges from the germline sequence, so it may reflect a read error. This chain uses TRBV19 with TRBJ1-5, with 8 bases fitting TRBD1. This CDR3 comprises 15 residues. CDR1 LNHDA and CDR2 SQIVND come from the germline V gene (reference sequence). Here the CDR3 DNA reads TGTGCCTGTAGTATCCTCGGGACAGGCCCGCGGCCCCAGCATTTT. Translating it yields CACSILGTGPRPQHF.

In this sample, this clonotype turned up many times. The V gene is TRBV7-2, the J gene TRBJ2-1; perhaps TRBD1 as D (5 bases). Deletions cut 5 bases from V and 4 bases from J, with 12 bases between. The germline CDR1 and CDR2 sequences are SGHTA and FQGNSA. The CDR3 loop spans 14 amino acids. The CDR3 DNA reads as TGTGCCAGCAGCCTTAAGGCAGGGTACAATGAGCAGTTCTTC. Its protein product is CASSLKAGYNEQFF.

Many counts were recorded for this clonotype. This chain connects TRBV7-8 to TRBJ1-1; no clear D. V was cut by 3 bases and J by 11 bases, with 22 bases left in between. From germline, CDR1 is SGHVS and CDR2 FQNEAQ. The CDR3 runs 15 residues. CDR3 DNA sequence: TGTGCCAGCAGCTTCCGTGAAGAGAGTGTTACTGGGGCTTTCTTT. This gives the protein CASSFREESVTGAFF.

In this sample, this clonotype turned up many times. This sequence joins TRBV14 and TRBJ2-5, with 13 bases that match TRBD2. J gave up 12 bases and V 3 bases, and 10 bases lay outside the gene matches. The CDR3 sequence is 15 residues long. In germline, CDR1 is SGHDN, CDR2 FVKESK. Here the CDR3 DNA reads TGTGCCAGCAGCCAGAGGACTAGCGGGGGCCCAGGGGAGTACTTC. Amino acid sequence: CASSQRTSGGPGEYF. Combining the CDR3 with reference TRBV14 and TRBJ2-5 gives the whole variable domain EAGVTQFPSHSVIEKGQTVTLRCDPISGHDNLYWYRRVMGKEIKFLLHFVKESKQDESGMPNNRFLAERTGGTYSTLKVQPAELEDSGVYFCASSQRTSGGPGEYFGPGTRLLVL.

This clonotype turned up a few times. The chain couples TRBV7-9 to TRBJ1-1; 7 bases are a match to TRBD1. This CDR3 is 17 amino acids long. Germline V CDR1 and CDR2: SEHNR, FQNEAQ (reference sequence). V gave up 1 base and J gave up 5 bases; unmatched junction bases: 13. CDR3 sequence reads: CASSLEQGNLMLTEAFF. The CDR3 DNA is TGTGCCAGCAGCTTAGAACAGGGGAATTTAATGTTGACTGAAGCTTTCTTT. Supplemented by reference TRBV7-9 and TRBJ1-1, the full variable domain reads DTGVSQNPRHKITKRGQNVTFRCDPISEHNRLYWYRQTLGQGPEFLTYFQNEAQLEKSRLLSDRFSAERPKGSFSTLEIQRTEQGDSAMYLCASSLEQGNLMLTEAFFGQGTRLTVV.

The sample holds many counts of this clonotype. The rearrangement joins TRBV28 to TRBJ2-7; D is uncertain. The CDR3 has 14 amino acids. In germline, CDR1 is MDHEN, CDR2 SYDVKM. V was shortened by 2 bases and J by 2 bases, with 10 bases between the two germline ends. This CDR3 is CASSLDGFTYEQYV. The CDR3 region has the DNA TGTGCCAGCAGTTTAGATGGGTTTACCTACGAGCAGTACGTC.

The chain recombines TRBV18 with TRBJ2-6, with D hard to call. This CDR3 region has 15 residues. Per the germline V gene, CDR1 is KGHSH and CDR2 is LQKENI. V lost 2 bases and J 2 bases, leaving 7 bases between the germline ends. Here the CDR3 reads CASSPGWAGANVLTF. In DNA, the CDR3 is TGTGCCAGCTCACCAGGCTGGGCTGGGGCCAACGTCCTGACTTTC.

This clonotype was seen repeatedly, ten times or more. The CDR3 spells CASTDRRQKYGYTF. CDR3 in DNA: TGTGCCAGCACCGACAGGCGACAGAAGTATGGCTACACCTTC. The chain carries TRBV7-2 and TRBJ1-2; TRBD1 is a possible D gene (6 bases). CDR3 length equals 14 residues. Per the germline V gene, CDR1 is SGHTA and CDR2 is FQGNSA. V lost 7 bases to trimming and J lost 5 bases, with 17 bases between them.

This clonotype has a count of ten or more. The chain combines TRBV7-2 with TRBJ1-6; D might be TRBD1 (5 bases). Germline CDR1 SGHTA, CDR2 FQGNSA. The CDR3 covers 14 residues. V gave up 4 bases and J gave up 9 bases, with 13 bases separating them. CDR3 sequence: CASSYDSTISPLHF. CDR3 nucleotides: TGTGCCAGCAGCTACGACAGTACCATTTCACCCCTCCACTTT.

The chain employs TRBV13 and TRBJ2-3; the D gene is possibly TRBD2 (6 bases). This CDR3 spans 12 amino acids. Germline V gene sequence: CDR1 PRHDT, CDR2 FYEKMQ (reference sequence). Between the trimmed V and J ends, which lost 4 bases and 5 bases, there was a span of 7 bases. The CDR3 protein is CASSWEEDTQYF. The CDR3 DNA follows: TGTGCCAGCAGCTGGGAGGAAGATACGCAGTATTTT. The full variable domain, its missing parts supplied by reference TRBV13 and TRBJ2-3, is AAGVIQSPRHLIKEKRETATLKCYPIPRHDTVYWYQQGPGQDPQFLISFYEKMQSDKGSIPDRFSAQQFSDYHSELNMSSLELGDSALYFCASSWEEDTQYFGPGTRLTVL.

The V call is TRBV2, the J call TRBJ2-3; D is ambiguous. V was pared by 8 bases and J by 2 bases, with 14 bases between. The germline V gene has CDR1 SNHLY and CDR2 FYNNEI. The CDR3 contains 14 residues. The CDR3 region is CASSARWDTDTQYF. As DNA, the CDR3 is TGTGCCAGCTCAGCCCGGTGGGACACAGATACGCAGTATTTT.

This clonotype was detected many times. The CDR3 nucleotides read TGTGCCAGCAGCTTAGCGTTAGGAGACTCCTACAATGAGCAGTTCTTC. Translation: CASSLALGDSYNEQFF. The chain carries TRBV7-9 and TRBJ2-1; no definite D call. V was clipped by 0 bases and J by 0 bases, with 9 bases between them. In germline, CDR1 is SEHNR, CDR2 FQNEAQ (reference sequence). CDR3 length: 16 amino acids.

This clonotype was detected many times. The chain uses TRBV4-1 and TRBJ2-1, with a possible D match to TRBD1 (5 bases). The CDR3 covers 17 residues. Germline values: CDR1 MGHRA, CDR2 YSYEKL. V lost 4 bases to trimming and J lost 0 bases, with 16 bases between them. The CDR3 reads CASSPGQGLSSYNEQFF. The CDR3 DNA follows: TGCGCCAGCAGCCCCGGGCAGGGCTTATCCTCCTACAATGAGCAGTTCTTC.

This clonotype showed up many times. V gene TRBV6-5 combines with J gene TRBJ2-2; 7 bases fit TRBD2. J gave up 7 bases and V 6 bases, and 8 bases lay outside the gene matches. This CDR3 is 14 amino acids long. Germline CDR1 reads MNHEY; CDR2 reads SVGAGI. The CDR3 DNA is TGTGCCAGCAGAATGACTAGGGAGGGCGGGGAGCTGTTTTTT. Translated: CASRMTREGGELFF.

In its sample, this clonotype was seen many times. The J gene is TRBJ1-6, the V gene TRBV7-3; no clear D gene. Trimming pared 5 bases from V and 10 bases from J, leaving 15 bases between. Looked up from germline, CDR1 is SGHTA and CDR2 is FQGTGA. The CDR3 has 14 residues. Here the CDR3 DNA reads TGTGCCAGCAGCCTCCTGGGAGCGGAATCACCCCTCCACTTT. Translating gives CASSLLGAESPLHF.

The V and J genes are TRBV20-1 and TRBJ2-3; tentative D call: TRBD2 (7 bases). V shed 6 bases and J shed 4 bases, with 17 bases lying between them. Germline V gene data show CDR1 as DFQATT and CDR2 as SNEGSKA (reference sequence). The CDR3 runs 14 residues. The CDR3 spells CSAPGVAGADTQYF. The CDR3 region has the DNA TGCAGTGCCCCAGGGGTAGCGGGCGCAGATACGCAGTATTTT.

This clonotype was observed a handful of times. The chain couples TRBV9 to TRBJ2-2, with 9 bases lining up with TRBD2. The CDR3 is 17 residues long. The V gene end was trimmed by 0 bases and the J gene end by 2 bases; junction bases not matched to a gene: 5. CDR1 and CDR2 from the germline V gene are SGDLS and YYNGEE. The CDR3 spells CASSVGGGGANTGELFF. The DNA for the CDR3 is TGTGCCAGCAGCGTAGGAGGCGGGGGGGCCAACACCGGGGAGCTGTTTTTT.